This T cell receptor (beta chain) was recovered during a study of blood T cell repertoires in COVID-19. Profiling relied on immunoSEQ multiplex PCR, and the TCRdb table lists in-frame clones only, not all of them. The sample shows 150,000 to 200,000 clones, about 88% of them seen only once. The CDR3 spans 14 residues. The ends were cut back, 6 bases at V and 0 bases at J, with 9 bases in the middle. CDR1 is MNHEY and CDR2 is SVGAGI in the germline V gene. The sequenced material came from peripheral blood. The receptor's source is a human donor in a cohort sampled during active COVID-19. The chain recombines TRBV6-5 with TRBJ1-5, with D possibly TRBD1 on 5 matching bases. CDR3 region: CASSRTFSNQPQHF. For the CDR3, the DNA is TGTGCCAGCAGCCGGACATTTAGCAATCAGCCCCAGCATTTT.